One and the same sample provided the 32 T cell receptor beta chains below, sequenced in a study of blood T cell repertoires in COVID-19. Profiling relied on immunoSEQ multiplex PCR, and the TCRdb table lists in-frame clones only, not all of them. The repertoire holds about 170,000 clones, around nine tenths seen once, with around 3.5% in the top ten. Sequences were obtained from peripheral blood. These receptors were taken from a man between 65 and 79 years old with acute or convalescent COVID-19.

The chain employs TRBV14 and TRBJ2-6; D is undetermined. Germline assignment: CDR1 SGHDN and CDR2 FVKESK. This CDR3 has 14 amino acids. Trimming left V 2 bases short and J 2 bases short, with 4 bases between. For the CDR3, the DNA is TGTGCCAGCAGCCAATCCGCTGGGGCCAACGTCCTGACTTTC. Residues: CASSQSAGANVLTF.

V is TRBV7-9 and J is TRBJ2-7; perhaps TRBD2 as D (7 bases). The ends were cut back, 6 bases at V and 6 bases at J, with 15 bases in the middle. The CDR3 is 13 residues long. Germline CDR1 reads SEHNR; CDR2 reads FQNEAQ (reference sequence). Written as DNA, the CDR3 is TGTGCCAGCAGATCTGGGGGGGGCCTCGAGCAGTACTTC. Amino acids: CASRSGGGLEQYF.

The rearrangement links TRBV11-3 to TRBJ2-2; weak D call: TRBD2 (5 bases). Germline V CDR1 and CDR2: SGHNT, YENEEA. Deletions cut 5 bases from V and 0 bases from J, with 13 bases between. The CDR3 spans 16 residues. The CDR3 coding sequence is TGTGCCAGCAGCGTCGGCGGGTTCGCGAACACCGGGGAGCTGTTTTTT. It specifies CASSVGGFANTGELFF. The whole variable domain, remainder taken from reference TRBV11-3 and TRBJ2-2, is EAGVVQSPRYKIIEKKQPVAFWCNPISGHNTLYWYLQNLGQGPELLIRYENEEAVDDSQLPKDRFSAERLKGVDSTLKIQPAELGDSAVYLCASSVGGFANTGELFFGEGSRLTVL.

This chain connects TRBV28 to TRBJ2-7; the match to TRBD1 covers 7 bases. The V gene end was trimmed by 7 bases and the J gene end by 1 base; junction bases not matched to a gene: 4. The CDR3 sequence is 13 residues long. CDR1 is MDHEN, CDR2 SYDVKM, per germline. The CDR3 spells CASILTGSYEQYF. The CDR3 coding sequence is TGTGCCAGCATTCTGACAGGGTCCTACGAGCAGTACTTC.

This clone came up a few times. The rearrangement joins TRBV19 to TRBJ2-6; D possibly corresponds to TRBD1 (5 bases). Trimming pared 10 bases from V and 0 bases from J, leaving 16 bases between. In germline, CDR1 is LNHDA, CDR2 SQIVND (reference sequence). The CDR3 has 16 amino acids. The CDR3 here is CATLPKDTSGANVLTF. CDR3 nucleotides: TGTGCCACCCTACCCAAGGACACCTCTGGGGCCAACGTCCTGACTTTC.

This chain joins TRBV28 and TRBJ2-5; D is unclear. V was shortened by 3 bases and J by 1 base, with 12 bases between the two germline ends. This CDR3 contains 15 residues. The germline gives CDR1 MDHEN, CDR2 SYDVKM. The CDR3 is CASSFIGRVQETQYF. CDR3 sequence (DNA): TGTGCCAGCAGTTTCATCGGTCGGGTCCAAGAGACCCAGTACTTC.

The rearrangement uses TRBV5-1 and TRBJ1-2, with D possibly TRBD1 on 5 matching bases. The CDR3 loop spans 14 amino acids. The V gene's germline CDR1 is SGHRS and CDR2 YFSETQ. V was shortened by 0 bases and J by 8 bases, with 14 bases between the two germline ends. The chain's CDR3 is CASSLVQAPQGYTF. The CDR3 DNA reads TGCGCCAGCAGCTTGGTACAGGCTCCTCAAGGCTACACCTTC. The variable domain in full, with the rest retrieved from reference TRBV5-1 and TRBJ1-2, is KAGVTQTPRYLIKTRGQQVTLSCSPISGHRSVSWYQQTPGQGLQFLFEYFSETQRNKGNFPGRFSGRQFSNSRSEMNVSTLELGDSALYLCASSLVQAPQGYTFGSGTRLTVV.

The genes are TRBV28 and TRBJ2-4; 8 positions match TRBD2. Germline V lookup: CDR1 MDHEN, CDR2 SYDVKM. This CDR3 contains 16 residues. J gave up 8 bases and V 6 bases, and 15 bases lay outside the gene matches. The CDR3 DNA follows: TGTGCCAGCAGCTCCCCCCCTGGGCTAGCGGGTGACATTCAGTACTTC. It yields the protein CASSSPPGLAGDIQYF.

V is TRBV5-6 and J is TRBJ1-4, with D possibly matching TRBD1 (5 bases). Trimming stripped 1 base from V and 5 bases from J, with 12 bases between. CDR1 is SGHDT and CDR2 is YYEEEE in the germline V gene. The CDR3 runs to 15 residues. CDR3 nucleotide sequence: TGTGCCAGCAGCTTGCCCTTCGGGGGGAATGAAAAACTGTTTTTT. Residues: CASSLPFGGNEKLFF.

The genes are TRBV18 and TRBJ1-6; D ambiguous. CDR1 and CDR2 (germline): KGHSH, LQKENI. The length of the CDR3 is 15 residues. Trimming took off 6 bases at V and 1 base at J, with 10 bases between the two ends. This CDR3 is CASSAELSYNSPLHF. Here the CDR3 DNA reads TGTGCCAGCTCGGCGGAACTTTCCTATAATTCACCCCTCCACTTT.

This sequence joins TRBV19 and TRBJ1-4, with no clear D. Germline CDR1 LNHDA, CDR2 SQIVND (reference sequence). The CDR3 runs 12 residues. Trimming stripped 4 bases from V and 13 bases from J, with 13 bases between. The CDR3 DNA reads as TGTGCCAGTAGTACCTCAGGCACCGGACTGTTTTTT. Translating gives CASSTSGTGLFF.

The V gene is TRBV18, the J gene TRBJ2-7; weak D call: TRBD2 (6 bases). Trimming removed 6 bases at V and 5 bases at J, with 14 bases between. Germline CDR1 and CDR2: KGHSH and LQKENI. The CDR3 is 13 residues long. Written as DNA, the CDR3 is TGTGCCAGCTCCGAAGGCGGAGGGAACGAGCAGTACTTC. This sequence encodes CASSEGGGNEQYF.

This clone was recorded once. This chain uses TRBV6-6 with TRBJ2-1, with 7 bases aligning to TRBD2. Germline V CDR1 and CDR2: MNHNY, SVGAGI (reference sequence). This CDR3 region has 13 residues. V shed 1 base and J 8 bases; nucleotides not matched to a gene: 2. In DNA, the CDR3 is TGTGCCAGCAGTTACTGGGGGGGAGATGAGCAGTTCTTC. It encodes CASSYWGGDEQFF.

The rearrangement uses TRBV2 and TRBJ2-7; D is possibly TRBD1 (6 bases). Trimming shortened V by 7 bases and J by 3 bases, and 16 bases separated the two germline ends. The CDR3 has 14 residues. Per the germline V gene, CDR1 is SNHLY and CDR2 is FYNNEI. This chain's CDR3 is CASKNRQGYYEQYF. In DNA, the CDR3 is TGTGCCAGCAAGAATCGGCAGGGGTACTACGAGCAGTACTTC.

The count of this clone is one. The chain is built from TRBV7-9 and TRBJ1-6; TRBD1 might be the D (5 bases). Trimming cost V 5 bases and J 8 bases, with 13 bases left between them. Germline assignment: CDR1 SEHNR and CDR2 FQNEAQ (reference sequence). The CDR3 has 14 amino acids. DNA of the CDR3: TGTGCCAGCAGCCCGGGTAGGGGTTATTCACCCCTCCACTTT. Protein sequence: CASSPGRGYSPLHF.

This clone was counted only a few times. The chain recombines TRBV28 with TRBJ2-6; no definite D call. Trimming left V 8 bases short and J 1 base short, with 9 bases between. The CDR3 contains 14 residues. CDR1 and CDR2 (germline): MDHEN, SYDVKM. This chain's CDR3 is CASFRQSGANVLTF. CDR3 bases: TGTGCCAGCTTTCGTCAGTCTGGGGCCAACGTCCTGACTTTC.

The rearrangement links TRBV6-5 to TRBJ1-2, with 10 positions matching TRBD1. The CDR3 spans 15 residues. V dropped 6 bases and J dropped 3; count of bases not matched to a gene: 7. Germline V gene lookup returns CDR1 MNHEY and CDR2 SVGAGI. This chain's CDR3 is CASRQTGGAYYGYTF. CDR3 sequence (DNA): TGTGCCAGCAGGCAGACAGGGGGCGCCTACTATGGCTACACCTTC.

The chain has TRBV19 and TRBJ2-3; 7 bases agree with TRBD1. V dropped 3 bases and J dropped 2; count of bases not matched to a gene: 8. CDR1 LNHDA and CDR2 SQIVND come from the germline V gene (reference sequence). CDR3 length equals 16 residues. DNA for the CDR3: TGTGCCAGTAGTATCGGTGACAGGGAGAACACAGATACGCAGTATTTT. This codes for CASSIGDRENTDTQYF.

The chain couples TRBV5-5 to TRBJ1-1; 7 nucleotides match TRBD1. V lost 3 bases, J lost 3 bases, and 5 bases stayed unmatched. CDR3 length: 14 amino acids. Per germline, CDR1 SGHKS and CDR2 YYEKEE (reference sequence). CDR3 coding DNA: TGTGCCAGCAGCTCAGGGACAGCAGACACTGAAGCTTTCTTT. This sequence encodes CASSSGTADTEAFF.

This CDR3 reads CASSRKRSGWPDTQYF. The CDR3 DNA sequence: TGCGCCAGCTCTCGGAAAAGATCAGGGTGGCCAGATACGCAGTATTTT. The V and J genes are TRBV5-1 and TRBJ2-3; D may be TRBD1 (5 bases). There are 16 residues in the CDR3. The V and J ends lost 7 bases and 4 bases respectively, with 22 bases between them. Germline CDR1 SGHRS, CDR2 YFSETQ.

The chain has TRBV19 and TRBJ1-3; D is uncertain. CDR1 is LNHDA and CDR2 is SQIVND in the germline V gene (reference sequence). The CDR3 runs to 19 residues. V was shortened by 2 bases and J by 2 bases, with 22 bases between the two germline ends. CDR3 nucleotide sequence: TGTGCCAGTAGTATACTGTACCCCGAACGACGCGGGGCTGGAAACACCATATATTTT. Protein product: CASSILYPERRGAGNTIYF.

The chain is built from TRBV18 and TRBJ2-3; the match to TRBD1 covers 8 bases. Germline CDR1 and CDR2: KGHSH and LQKENI. V dropped 6 bases and J dropped 3; count of bases not matched to a gene: 2. The CDR3 contains 13 residues. The CDR3 loop reads CASSRDRTDTQYF. The CDR3 DNA reads TGTGCCAGCTCCCGGGACAGGACAGATACGCAGTATTTT. The variable domain in full, completed from reference TRBV18 and TRBJ2-3, reads NAGVMQNPRHLVRRRGQEARLRCSPMKGHSHVYWYRQLPEEGLKFMVYLQKENIIDESGMPKERFSAEFPKEGPSILRIQQVVRGDSAAYFCASSRDRTDTQYFGPGTRLTVL.

This clone has a handful of counts. This sequence joins TRBV18 and TRBJ1-1; 7 positions agree with TRBD1. The V segment lost 3 bases and the J segment 7 bases; nucleotides outside the gene matches: 5. This CDR3 is built from 13 residues. CDR1 is KGHSH and CDR2 is LQKENI in the germline V gene. Here the CDR3 DNA reads TGTGCCAGCTCACCCGGACAGGAAGATGAAGCTTTCTTT. Amino acid sequence: CASSPGQEDEAFF.

This sequence joins TRBV7-9 and TRBJ1-1; the D gene is possibly TRBD1 (6 bases). Trimming cost V 4 bases and J 1 base, with 7 bases left between them. The CDR3 extends over 13 amino acids. Per germline, CDR1 SEHNR and CDR2 FQNEAQ (reference sequence). Here the CDR3 reads CASSSQGNTEAFF. DNA for the CDR3: TGTGCCAGCAGCTCACAGGGGAACACTGAAGCTTTCTTT.

This chain connects TRBV6-6 to TRBJ2-7, with TRBD2 identical over 12 bases. Germline values: CDR1 MNHNY, CDR2 SVGAGI (reference sequence). There are 16 residues in the CDR3. Trimming removed 0 bases from V and 4 bases from J; junction bases left unmatched: 4. CDR3 nucleotides: TGTGCCAGCAGTTACTCCCTAGCGGGGGGGCAGTACGAGCAGTACTTC. It is translated as CASSYSLAGGQYEQYF.

Concerning this clone: The junction and the germline gene differ at one end; a read error may be behind it. The chain recombines TRBV30 with TRBJ1-5, with a tentative D call TRBD1 (6 bases). The CDR3 contains 12 residues. In germline, CDR1 is GTSNPN, CDR2 SVGIG (reference sequence). The CDR3 sequence: CAWSVQGQAQHF. CDR3 bases: TGTGCCTGGAGTGTACAGGGTCAGGCCCAGCATTTT.

This chain uses TRBV6-2 or TRBV6-3 with TRBJ2-5; TRBD2 agrees at 13 bases. The CDR3 consists of 17 residues. From germline, CDR1 is MNHEY and CDR2 SVGEGT. J gave up 1 base and V 2 bases, and 4 bases lay outside the gene matches. As DNA, the CDR3 is TGTGCCAGCAGTTACCGACTAGCGGGGGGCTCCCAAGAGACCCAGTACTTC. This encodes CASSYRLAGGSQETQYF.

This sequence joins TRBV10-3 and TRBJ1-1; no firm D call. Germline V gene lookup returns CDR1 ENHRY and CDR2 SYGVKD. The CDR3 has 15 amino acids. Trimming pared 2 bases from V and 4 bases from J, leaving 14 bases between. The CDR3 DNA is TGTGCCATCAGTGAGGTAGTTGGGAGTCGCACTGAAGCTTTCTTT. This codes for CAISEVVGSRTEAFF.

This chain uses TRBV4-2 with TRBJ1-2, with D tentatively TRBD1 (6 bases). The length of the CDR3 is 13 residues. Trimming took 3 bases from V and 7 from J, leaving 12 bases between them. Per germline, CDR1 LGHNA and CDR2 YNFKEQ. The CDR3 reads CASSQNRESGYTF. The CDR3 DNA sequence: TGTGCCAGCAGCCAGAACAGGGAAAGTGGCTACACCTTC.

The CDR3 protein is CASSPSEANEKLFF. The CDR3 bases are TGCGCCAGCAGCCCCTCGGAGGCTAATGAAAAACTGTTTTTT. The rearrangement uses TRBV5-1 and TRBJ1-4; D ambiguous. Germline V gene data show CDR1 as SGHRS and CDR2 as YFSETQ. The CDR3 is made up of 14 amino acids. V was clipped by 4 bases and J by 3 bases, with 10 bases between them.

The chain links TRBV7-2 to TRBJ1-4; a possible D gene is TRBD1 (6 bases). The CDR3 is 14 residues long. V was clipped by 4 bases and J by 8 bases, with 14 bases between them. Per germline, CDR1 SGHTA and CDR2 FQGNSA. Here the CDR3 reads CASSSEKGDEKLFF. Here the CDR3 DNA reads TGTGCCAGCAGCTCGGAAAAGGGGGACGAAAAACTGTTTTTT.

V usage is TRBV28 and J usage is TRBJ2-3, with 10 bases identical to TRBD2. Germline CDR1 MDHEN, CDR2 SYDVKM. V was clipped by 6 bases and J by 1 base; unmatched bases: 4. The CDR3 has 15 residues. The chain's CDR3 is CASRLTSGGTDTQYF. CDR3 in DNA: TGTGCCAGCAGACTAACTAGCGGGGGCACAGATACGCAGTATTTT.